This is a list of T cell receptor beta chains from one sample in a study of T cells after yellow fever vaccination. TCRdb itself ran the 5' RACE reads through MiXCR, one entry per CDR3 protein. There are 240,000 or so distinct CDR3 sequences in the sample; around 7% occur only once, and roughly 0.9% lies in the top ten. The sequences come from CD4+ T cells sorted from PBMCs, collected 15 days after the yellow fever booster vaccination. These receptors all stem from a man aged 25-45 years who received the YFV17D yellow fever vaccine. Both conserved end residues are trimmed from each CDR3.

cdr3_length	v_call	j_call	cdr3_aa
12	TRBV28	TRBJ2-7	ASTGGGGSLEQY
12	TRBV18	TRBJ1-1	ASSPLRGNTEAF
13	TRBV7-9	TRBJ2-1	ASSEAGAQGNEQF
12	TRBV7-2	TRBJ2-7	ASSLASGMYEQY
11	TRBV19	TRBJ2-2	ASSTIRGGELF
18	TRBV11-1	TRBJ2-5	ASSLATSRGRADPRETQY
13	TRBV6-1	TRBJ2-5	ASSSGLAGRETQY
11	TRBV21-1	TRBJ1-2	ARRRGRNYGYT
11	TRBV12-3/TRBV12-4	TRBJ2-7	ASSTSGFREQY
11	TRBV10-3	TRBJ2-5	ATGYGVLETQY
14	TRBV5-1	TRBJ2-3	ASSARLGASTDTQY
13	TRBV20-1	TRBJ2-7	SASEAQRASYEQY
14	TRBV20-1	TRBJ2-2	SARSSGAFNTGELF
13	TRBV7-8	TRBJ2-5	ASSPSQGELETQY
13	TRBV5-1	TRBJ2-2	ASTGRLANTGELF
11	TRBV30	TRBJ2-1	AWSVRLASSQF
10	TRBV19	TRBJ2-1	ASSIPNVAQF
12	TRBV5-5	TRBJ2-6	ASSLGFGANVLT
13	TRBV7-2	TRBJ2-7	ASSARQGYVNEQY
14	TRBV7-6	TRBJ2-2	ASSLEQGSITGELF
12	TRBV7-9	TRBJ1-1	ASSLEVGNTEAF
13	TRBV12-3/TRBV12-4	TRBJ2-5	ASSLRGRAQETQY
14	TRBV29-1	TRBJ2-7	SVMWSNGGVSYEQY
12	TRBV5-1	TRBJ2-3	ASSGGGETDTQY
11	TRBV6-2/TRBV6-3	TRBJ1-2	ASSPRPGGSYT
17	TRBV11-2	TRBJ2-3	ASSLNQLLIPTSTDTQY
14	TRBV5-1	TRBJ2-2	ASSLGPGVFTGELF
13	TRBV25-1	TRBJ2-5	ASSATSGVGETQY